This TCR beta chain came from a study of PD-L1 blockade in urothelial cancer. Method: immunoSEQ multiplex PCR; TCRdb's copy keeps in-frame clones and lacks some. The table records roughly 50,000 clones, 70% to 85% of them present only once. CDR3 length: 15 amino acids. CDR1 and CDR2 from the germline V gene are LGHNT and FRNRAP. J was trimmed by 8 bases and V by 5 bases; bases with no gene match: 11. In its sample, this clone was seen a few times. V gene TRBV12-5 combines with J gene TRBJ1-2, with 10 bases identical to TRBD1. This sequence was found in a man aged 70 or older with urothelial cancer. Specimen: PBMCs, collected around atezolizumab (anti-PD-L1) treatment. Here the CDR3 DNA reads TGTGCTAGTGGTCCATCGACAGGGGGCAAGGGAGGCTACACCTTC. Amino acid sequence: CASGPSTGGKGGYTF.